The rows below give T cell receptor beta chains drawn from one sample of a study of cytotoxic CD8 clonotypes in ibrutinib-treated CLL. Here immunoSEQ multiplex PCR was the method, and the copy in TCRdb shows in-frame clones only, minus some. The data contain about 300,000 clones, about 61% of them seen just once; the ten biggest clones take up approximately 6%. Sample: PBMCs, taken after 36 months of ibrutinib treatment. The source is a human donor with chronic lymphocytic leukemia. The CDR3 runs from the conserved cysteine through the conserved F or W. A D gene is named only where the DNA matches it firmly. Where a row states a size, it is once, few, many or the class of an expanded clone; other rows omit it.

clone_size,v_call,d_call,j_call,cdr3_nt,cdr3_aa
-,TRBV4-1,-,TRBJ2-5,TGCGCCAGCAGCCACGAAGGACGGGTCCAAGAGACCCAGTACTTC,CASSHEGRVQETQYF
-,TRBV10-3,-,TRBJ2-3,TGTGCCATCAGTGAGGTGGCAGATACGCAGTATTTT,CAISEVADTQYF
-,TRBV4-1,-,TRBJ2-7,TGCGCCAGCAGCCAAGAAGCTAGGTTGTACGAGCAGTACTTC,CASSQEARLYEQYF
-,TRBV2,TRBD2,TRBJ2-1,TGTGCCACGCAAGGGATCGGACTAGCGGGAGGGCCTCCAGTCTTC,CATQGIGLAGGPPVF
-,TRBV7-9,-,TRBJ2-1,TGTGCCAGCAGCTTAGCGCCTGGACTTGACTACAATGAGCAGTTCTTC,CASSLAPGLDYNEQFF
-,TRBV7-2,-,TRBJ2-2,TGTGCCAGCAGCTTAGACGGCGGGAACACCGGGGAGCTGTTTTTT,CASSLDGGNTGELFF
-,TRBV10-3,-,TRBJ2-7,TGTGCCATCAGTGAGTCAGGACAGGGAGGGAGGGAGCAGTACTTC,CAISESGQGGREQYF
-,TRBV5-1,TRBD1,TRBJ2-7,TGCGCCAGCAGCGGGGGACAGGGGATCTACGAGCAGTACTTC,CASSGGQGIYEQYF
few,TRBV6-5,-,TRBJ2-1,TGTGCCAGCAGTACAGGGTACGGCAATGAGCAGTTCTTC,CASSTGYGNEQFF
-,TRBV28,TRBD2,TRBJ2-7,TGTGCCAGCAGTTTATACCCCCCCCGGACTAGCGGATACGAGCAGTACTTC,CASSLYPPRTSGYEQYF
-,TRBV6-5,TRBD1,TRBJ1-1,TGTGCCAGCAGTTACTCGACAGGGAGGGGCACTGAAGCTTTCTTT,CASSYSTGRGTEAFF
-,TRBV13,-,TRBJ2-1,TGTGCCAGCAGCAATTTTAGGGAGCAGTTCTTC,CASSNFREQFF
-,TRBV6-5,-,TRBJ2-1,TGTGCCAGCAGCACCCGGGCGGTGGACAATGAGCAGTTCTTC,CASSTRAVDNEQFF
-,TRBV27,TRBD1,TRBJ2-5,TGTGCCAGCAGTTCAGACAGGGGCCACCTCGGGACCCAGTACTTC,CASSSDRGHLGTQYF
few,TRBV9,TRBD1,TRBJ1-1,TGTGCCAGCAGCGTAGTTACAGGGGCAAAGAACACTGAAGCTTTCTTT,CASSVVTGAKNTEAFF
-,TRBV29-1,-,TRBJ2-7,TGCAGCGTTGAAGTTGGGGGTTACGAGCAGTACTTC,CSVEVGGYEQYF
few,TRBV25-1,-,TRBJ2-7,TGTGCCAGCAATTCGGACAACTCCTACGAGCAGTACTTC,CASNSDNSYEQYF
-,TRBV5-4,TRBD2,TRBJ2-3,TGTGCCAGCAGCTTGGGGCTAAGGAGCGGGAGCGCAGATACGCAGTATTTT,CASSLGLRSGSADTQYF
-,TRBV15,-,TRBJ1-2,TGTGCCACCAGCAGCGACGGACAGATCAACTATGGCTACACCTTC,CATSSDGQINYGYTF
-,TRBV5-1,-,TRBJ2-2,TGCGCCAGCAGCTTGGATGGCCCGGGCACCGGGGAGCTGTTTTTT,CASSLDGPGTGELFF
once,TRBV27,-,TRBJ1-1,TGTGCCAGCAGTTTTCCGGGACGTGAAGCTTTCTTT,CASSFPGREAFF
-,TRBV7-3,-,TRBJ2-3,TGTGCCAGCAGCTTACTAGACCCAGATACGCAGTATTTT,CASSLLDPDTQYF
-,TRBV7-3,TRBD1,TRBJ1-2,TGTGCCAGCAGCTCCAACAGGGGATTGGATGGCTACACCTTC,CASSSNRGLDGYTF
-,TRBV29-1,-,TRBJ2-1,TGCAGCGTTGGGGAACCGGGGAATGAGCAGTTCTTC,CSVGEPGNEQFF
-,TRBV19,-,TRBJ2-2,TGTGCCAGTAGCAACACCGGGGAGCTGTTTTTT,CASSNTGELFF
-,TRBV9,-,TRBJ2-2,TGTGCCAGCAGCGTAGGAAGAGGACTAACCACCGGGGAGCTGTTTTTT,CASSVGRGLTTGELFF
few,TRBV10-3,-,TRBJ1-2,TGTGCCATCAGTGAGGGCAGGTATGGCTACACCTTC,CAISEGRYGYTF
-,TRBV5-4,-,TRBJ1-4,TGTGCCAGCAGCTTCGACAGCAGGGAAAAACTGTTTTTT,CASSFDSREKLFF
few,TRBV6-5,TRBD1,TRBJ1-2,TGTGCCAGCAGGATAGACAGGGGTGGAGGCTACACCTTC,CASRIDRGGGYTF
-,TRBV6-7,TRBD2,TRBJ2-2,TGTGCCACCCAGCCGGGACTAGCGGGAGGTGGGAACACCGGGGAGCTGTTTTTT,CATQPGLAGGGNTGELFF
-,TRBV4-1,-,TRBJ1-5,TGCGCCAGCAGCCTGGTGGACGGTAGCAATCAGCCCCAGCATTTT,CASSLVDGSNQPQHF
-,TRBV19,-,TRBJ2-7,TGTGCCAGTAGTACCCTTGCCGGTAGCTCCTACGAGCAGTACTTC,CASSTLAGSSYEQYF
-,TRBV9,-,TRBJ2-6,TGTGCCAGCAGCGTAGCTACAGCTCCCTCTGGGGCCAACGTCCTGACTTTC,CASSVATAPSGANVLTF
few,TRBV6-5,-,TRBJ1-2,TGTGCCAGCAGTTACCTTGGAGGCTACACCTTC,CASSYLGGYTF
-,TRBV6-5,TRBD1,TRBJ1-2,TGTGCCAGCAGTGGGACAGGGATTAACTATGGCTACACCTTC,CASSGTGINYGYTF
-,TRBV19,-,TRBJ2-7,TGTGCCACCTCGACCGGGTCGCTTGGTTCCAGGGCCCGAACTATATACTACGAGCAGTACTTC,CATSTGSLGSRARTIYYEQYF
-,TRBV28,-,TRBJ2-6,TGTGCCAGCAGTTTACAAGGGTGGTACAGAGGAAACTCTGGGGCCAACGTCCTGACTTTC,CASSLQGWYRGNSGANVLTF
few,TRBV2,TRBD2,TRBJ2-1,TGTGCCAGCAGTGAAGCAGCACTAGCGTACAATGAGCAGTTCTTC,CASSEAALAYNEQFF
-,TRBV10-3,TRBD1,TRBJ1-6,TGTGCCATCAGTGAGTCGTTGGGACAGGGACCCCTCCACTTT,CAISESLGQGPLHF
few,TRBV7-3,-,TRBJ2-1,TGTGCCAGCAGCCAATCCCAATCTGAGCAGTTCTTC,CASSQSQSEQFF
few,TRBV15,TRBD1,TRBJ1-4,TGTGCCACCAGCAGAGAACAGGGGGCTGAAAAACTGTTTTTT,CATSREQGAEKLFF
-,TRBV27,-,TRBJ2-3,TGTGCCAGCAGTTTAGGGGGAGGAGGTACAGATACGCAGTATTTT,CASSLGGGGTDTQYF
-,TRBV2,TRBD1,TRBJ2-3,TGTGCCAGCAGCCCGGACAGGGATCAAGATACGCAGTATTTT,CASSPDRDQDTQYF
-,TRBV9,TRBD1,TRBJ2-5,TGTGCCAGCAGCGTAGAGGGACAGGGAGTCCAGGAGACCCAGTACTTC,CASSVEGQGVQETQYF
few,TRBV7-6,-,TRBJ2-5,TGTGCCAGCAGCTTAGGACAGCAAGAGACCCAGTACTTC,CASSLGQQETQYF
few,TRBV11-2,-,TRBJ2-1,TGTGCCAGCAGCTTGCTAGCGGAGCAGTTCTTC,CASSLLAEQFF
few,TRBV27,-,TRBJ2-2,TGTGCCAGCCGTCGACTACCCGGGGAGCTGTTTTTT,CASRRLPGELFF
-,TRBV10-3,-,TRBJ2-5,TGTGCCATCAGCCTGAGTCTGGGGACAATACAAGAGACCCAGTACTTC,CAISLSLGTIQETQYF
few,TRBV28,-,TRBJ2-4,TGTGCCAGCAGTTTAGCCCACATTCAGTACTTC,CASSLAHIQYF